The entry below describes one T cell receptor (beta chain). The junction had 3 bases not matched to a gene; V was cut back by 0 bases and J by 4 bases. CDR3 length: 15 amino acids. Germline CDR1 reads SGHNT; CDR2 reads YYREEE (reference sequence). Measured with immunoSEQ multiplex PCR; TCRdb has only the in-frame clones, and not every one. Counted here are 90,000 to 100,000 clones, about 79% occurring once; the ten biggest clones make up 8% to 11%. The sample comes from a study of control samples from healthy donors and cancer patients. The clonotype was recovered from a woman under 40 in good health. This rearrangement joins TRBV5-4 to TRBJ1-3; 8 bases line up with TRBD1. The sequenced sample was blood. This chain's CDR3 is CASSLGQGNGNTIYF. In nucleotides, the CDR3 is TGTGCCAGCAGCTTGGGACAGGGGAACGGAAACACCATATATTTT.